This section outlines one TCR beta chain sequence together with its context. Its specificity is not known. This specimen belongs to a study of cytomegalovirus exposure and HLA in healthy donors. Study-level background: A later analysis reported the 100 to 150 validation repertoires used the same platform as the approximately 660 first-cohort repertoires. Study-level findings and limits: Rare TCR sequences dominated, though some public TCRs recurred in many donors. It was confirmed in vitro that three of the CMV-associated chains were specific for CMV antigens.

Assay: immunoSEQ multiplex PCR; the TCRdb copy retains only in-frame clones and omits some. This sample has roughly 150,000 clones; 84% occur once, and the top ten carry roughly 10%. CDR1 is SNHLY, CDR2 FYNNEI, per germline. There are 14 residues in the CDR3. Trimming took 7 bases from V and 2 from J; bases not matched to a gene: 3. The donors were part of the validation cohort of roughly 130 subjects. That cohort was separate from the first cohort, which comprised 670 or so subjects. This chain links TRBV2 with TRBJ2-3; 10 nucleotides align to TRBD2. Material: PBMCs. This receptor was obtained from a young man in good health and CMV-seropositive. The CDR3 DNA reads TGTGCCAGCAAACTAGCGGGGCTCACAGATACGCAGTATTTT. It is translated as CASKLAGLTDTQYF.